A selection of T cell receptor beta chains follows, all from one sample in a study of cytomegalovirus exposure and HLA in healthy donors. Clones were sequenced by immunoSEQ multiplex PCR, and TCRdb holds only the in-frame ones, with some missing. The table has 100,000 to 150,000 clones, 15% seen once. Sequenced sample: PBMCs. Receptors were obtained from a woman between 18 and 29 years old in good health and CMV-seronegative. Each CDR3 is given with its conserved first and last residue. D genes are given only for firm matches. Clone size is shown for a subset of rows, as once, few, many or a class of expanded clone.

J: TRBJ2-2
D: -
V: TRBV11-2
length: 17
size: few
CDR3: CASSPSVERATTGELFF
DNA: TGTGCCAGCAGCCCCTCAGTGGAGCGGGCAACTACCGGGGAGCTGTTTTTT

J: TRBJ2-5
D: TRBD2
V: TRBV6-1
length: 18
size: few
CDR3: CASSEWTSGALKEKTQYF
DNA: TGTGCCAGCAGTGAGTGGACTAGCGGGGCCCTCAAGGAAAAGACCCAGTACTTC

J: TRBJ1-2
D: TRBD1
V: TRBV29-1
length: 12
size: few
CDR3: CSAETGAYGYTF
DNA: TGCAGCGCAGAGACAGGGGCCTATGGCTACACCTTC

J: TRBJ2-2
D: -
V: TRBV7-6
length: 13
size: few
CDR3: CASSPLGAGELFF
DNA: TGTGCCAGCAGCCCCCTCGGGGCCGGGGAGCTGTTTTTT

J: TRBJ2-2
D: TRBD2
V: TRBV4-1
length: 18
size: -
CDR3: CASSERELAGGDTGELFF
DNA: TGCGCCAGCAGCGAGCGGGAGCTAGCGGGAGGCGACACCGGGGAGCTGTTTTTT

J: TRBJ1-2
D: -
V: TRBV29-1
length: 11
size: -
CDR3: CSVEDRSGYTF
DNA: TGCAGCGTTGAAGATCGTAGTGGCTACACCTTC

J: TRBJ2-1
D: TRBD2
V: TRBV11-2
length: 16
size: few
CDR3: CASSPHTSGNVNEQFF
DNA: TGTGCCAGCAGCCCCCATACTAGCGGGAATGTCAATGAGCAGTTCTTC

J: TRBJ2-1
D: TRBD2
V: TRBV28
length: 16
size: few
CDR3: CASEYGGSSAYNEQFF
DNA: TGTGCCAGCGAATACGGGGGGTCATCCGCCTACAATGAGCAGTTCTTC

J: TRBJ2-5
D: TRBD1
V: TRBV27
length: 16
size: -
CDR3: CASSPGQGHSTETQYF
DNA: TGTGCCAGCAGTCCGGGACAGGGACACAGTACCGAGACCCAGTACTTC

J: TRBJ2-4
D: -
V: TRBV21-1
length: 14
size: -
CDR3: CASSKVFARSIQYF
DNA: TGTGCCAGCAGCAAAGTATTCGCCCGCAGCATTCAGTACTTC

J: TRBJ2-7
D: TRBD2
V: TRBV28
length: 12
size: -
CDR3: CASSGGSREQYF
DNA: TGTGCCAGCAGTGGCGGGAGTCGGGAGCAGTACTTC

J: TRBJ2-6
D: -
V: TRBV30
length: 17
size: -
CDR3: CAWSRVISGSGANVLTF
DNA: TGTGCCTGGAGTAGGGTAATCAGCGGTTCTGGGGCCAACGTCCTGACTTTC

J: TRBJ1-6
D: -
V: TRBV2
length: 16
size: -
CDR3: CASSERRQAYNSPLHF
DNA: TGTGCCAGCAGTGAACGGCGACAGGCCTATAATTCACCCCTCCACTTT

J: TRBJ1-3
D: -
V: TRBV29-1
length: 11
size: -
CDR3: CSVEEGNTIYF
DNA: TGCAGCGTTGAGGAGGGAAACACCATATATTTT

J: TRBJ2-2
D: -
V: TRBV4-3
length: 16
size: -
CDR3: CASSQGATLNTGELFF
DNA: TGCGCCAGCAGCCAAGGGGCCACCTTGAACACCGGGGAGCTGTTTTTT

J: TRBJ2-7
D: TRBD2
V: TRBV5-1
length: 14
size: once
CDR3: CASRLGTSINEQYF
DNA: TGCGCCAGCAGGCTGGGGACTAGCATCAACGAGCAGTACTTC

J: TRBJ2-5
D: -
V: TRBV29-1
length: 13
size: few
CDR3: CSAGRSPQETQYF
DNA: TGCAGCGCCGGAAGGAGCCCTCAAGAGACCCAGTACTTC

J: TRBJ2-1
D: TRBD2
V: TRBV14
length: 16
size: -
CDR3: CASSSLAGEAYNEQFF
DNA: TGTGCCAGCAGCTCCTTAGCGGGAGAGGCCTACAATGAGCAGTTCTTC

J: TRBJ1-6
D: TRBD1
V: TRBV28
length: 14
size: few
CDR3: CASSSTGDNSPLHF
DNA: TGTGCCAGCAGTTCAACAGGGGACAATTCACCCCTCCACTTT

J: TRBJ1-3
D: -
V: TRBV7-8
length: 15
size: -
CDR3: CASSPDLVSGNTIYF
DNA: TGTGCCAGCAGCCCAGATCTGGTCTCTGGAAACACCATATATTTT

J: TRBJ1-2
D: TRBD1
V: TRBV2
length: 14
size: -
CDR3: CATHLGQASYGYTF
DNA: TGTGCCACCCATCTGGGACAGGCCTCCTATGGCTACACCTTC